These 28 T cell receptor beta chains were all obtained from the same sample, sequenced in a study of T cell changes during pregnancy in multiple sclerosis. Data came from immunoSEQ multiplex PCR; TCRdb stores just in-frame clones and leaves some out. Of under 55,000 clones in the sample, 90% to 95% are singletons; the top ten hold around 0.4%. The source was CD4+ T cells from peripheral blood mononuclear cells, collected before pregnancy. These TCRs come from a female donor with multiple sclerosis, enrolled in a pregnancy study.

The chain joins TRBV7-2 to TRBJ2-7, with 10 bases aligning to TRBD2. Germline assignment: CDR1 SGHTA and CDR2 FQGNSA. V shed 1 base and J 6 bases; nucleotides not matched to a gene: 9. This CDR3 has 16 residues. Here the CDR3 DNA reads TGTGCCAGCAGCTTAGTTCCAGCGGGAGGGCCAGGCGAGCAGTACTTC. Its protein is CASSLVPAGGPGEQYF.

The chain uses TRBV21-1 and TRBJ1-1; TRBD1, the D gene given by the table, was not confirmed from the DNA. TRBV21-1 is recorded as a pseudogene. This CDR3 comprises 16 residues. This CDR3 reads CASSKVSDRGNTEAFF. The CDR3 DNA sequence: TGTGCCAGCAGCAAAGTTAGTGACAGGGGAAACACTGAAGCTTTCTTT.

CDR3 loop: CAWSVQGNQPQHF. CDR3 nucleotides: TGTGCCTGGAGTGTACAGGGAAATCAGCCCCAGCATTTT. V is TRBV30 and J is TRBJ1-5; perhaps TRBD1 as D (6 bases). The germline V gene encodes CDR1 GTSNPN and CDR2 SVGIG (reference sequence). The CDR3 has 13 residues. Deletions cut 0 bases from V and 4 bases from J, with 7 bases between.

The rearrangement links TRBV30 to TRBJ2-7; D is perhaps TRBD1 (5 bases). Trimming shortened V by 6 bases and J by 2 bases, and 11 bases separated the two germline ends. This CDR3 is 12 amino acids long. Germline values: CDR1 GTSNPN, CDR2 SVGIG (reference sequence). In DNA, the CDR3 is TGTGCCTGCCTGAAGGGGACCTACGAGCAGTACTTC. It encodes CACLKGTYEQYF. The complete variable domain, with remaining parts taken from reference TRBV30 and TRBJ2-7, reads SQTIHQWPATLVQPVGSPLSLECTVEGTSNPNLYWYRQAAGRGLQLLFYSVGIGQISSEVPQNLSASRPQDRQFILSSKKLLLSDSGFYLCACLKGTYEQYFGPGTRLTVT.

For the CDR3, the DNA is TGTGCCAGCCGAGGTTTAAGCTCTGGGGCCAACGTCCTGACTTTC. It yields the protein CASRGLSSGANVLTF. This sequence joins TRBV19 and TRBJ2-6; D ambiguous. V lost 9 bases to trimming and J lost 0 bases, with 12 bases between them. The CDR3 runs 15 residues. Germline V lookup: CDR1 LNHDA, CDR2 SQIVND (reference sequence). The full variable domain, rest sourced from reference TRBV19 and TRBJ2-6, is DGGITQSPKYLFRKEGQNVTLSCEQNLNHDAMYWYRQDPGQGLRLIYYSQIVNDFQKGDIAEGYSVSREKKESFPLTVTSAQKNPTAFYLCASRGLSSGANVLTFGAGSRLTVL.

The V call is TRBV19, the J call TRBJ2-3; maybe TRBD2 (5 bases). Germline V gene lookup returns CDR1 LNHDA and CDR2 SQIVND (reference sequence). The CDR3 is made up of 15 amino acids. V was pared by 3 bases and J by 2 bases, with 12 bases between. In nucleotides, the CDR3 is TGTGCCAGTAGTATGACCCAGCGGTTCACAGATACGCAGTATTTT. This gives the protein CASSMTQRFTDTQYF.

This chain uses TRBV9 with TRBJ2-2; D is perhaps TRBD1 (5 bases). The CDR3 runs 17 residues. Looked up from germline, CDR1 is SGDLS and CDR2 is YYNGEE. V was shortened by 4 bases and J by 5 bases, with 21 bases between the two germline ends. This CDR3 reads CASSPYPVTVNTGELFF. The DNA for the CDR3 is TGTGCCAGCAGCCCCTACCCTGTGACAGTGAATACCGGGGAGCTGTTTTTT.

The rearrangement uses TRBV30 and TRBJ2-1; 11 bases align to TRBD2. Germline V gene data show CDR1 as GTSNPN and CDR2 as SVGIG (reference sequence). The V gene end was trimmed by 1 base and the J gene end by 7 bases; junction bases not matched to a gene: 6. The CDR3 has 15 residues. CDR3: CAWSAGLAGGNEQFF. The DNA of the CDR3 is TGTGCCTGGAGTGCTGGCCTAGCGGGGGGTAATGAGCAGTTCTTC.

The J gene is TRBJ2-2, the V gene TRBV12-5; a possible D gene is TRBD1 (6 bases). Per the germline V gene, CDR1 is LGHNT and CDR2 is FRNRAP. The CDR3 runs 14 residues. Trimming cost V 0 bases and J 4 bases, with 6 bases left between them. In DNA form, the CDR3 reads TGTGCTAGTGGTTTGGTAGGGGGCACCGGGGAGCTGTTTTTT. It specifies CASGLVGGTGELFF.

The chain employs TRBV7-2 and TRBJ2-1; TRBD1 agrees at 9 bases. With 6 bases clipped from V and 2 bases from J, the junction kept 2 bases outside the gene matches. The CDR3 loop spans 14 amino acids. The V gene's germline CDR1 is SGHTA and CDR2 FQGNSA. DNA of the CDR3: TGTGCCAGCAGTGACAGGGGGGCCTACAATGAGCAGTTCTTC. It is translated as CASSDRGAYNEQFF.

The chain recombines TRBV2 with TRBJ2-5; unclear D gene. The V gene lost 0 bases and the J gene lost 4 bases, with 12 bases spanning the gap. The CDR3 has 15 residues. Germline-derived CDR1 and CDR2 are SNHLY and FYNNEI. Written as DNA, the CDR3 is TGTGCCAGCAGTGAAGCCCACTCTAGTCGAGAGACCCAGTACTTC. The encoded protein is CASSEAHSSRETQYF.

This clone was detected once. This CDR3 reads CASSLEGRVQTQYF. Written as DNA, the CDR3 is TGTGCCAGCAGCTTGGAGGGCAGGGTTCAGACCCAGTACTTC. The J gene is TRBJ2-5, the V gene TRBV5-4; D perhaps matches TRBD1 (5 bases). Trimming left V 0 bases short and J 6 bases short, with 12 bases between. CDR1 and CDR2 (germline): SGHNT, YYREEE (reference sequence). The CDR3 length is 14 residues.

The chain combines TRBV27 with TRBJ1-1; tentatively, D is TRBD1 (6 bases). Germline V CDR1 and CDR2: MNHEY, SMNVEV (reference sequence). The CDR3 extends over 14 amino acids. V lost 5 bases to trimming and J lost 4 bases, with 14 bases between them. DNA of the CDR3: TGTGCCAGCAGTCCACTGAACAGGGCCACTGAAGCTTTCTTT. It specifies CASSPLNRATEAFF.

V is TRBV5-1 and J is TRBJ2-2; no definite D call. Trimming removed 0 bases from V and 3 bases from J, with 24 bases in between. CDR1 is SGHRS and CDR2 is YFSETQ in the germline V gene. There are 20 residues in the CDR3. CDR3 region: CASSLALRPVVHPDTGELFF. CDR3 nucleotides: TGCGCCAGCAGCTTGGCCTTGAGGCCCGTAGTTCACCCGGACACCGGGGAGCTGTTTTTT.

J is TRBJ2-7 and V is TRBV27, with 10 nucleotides matching TRBD1. V lost 5 bases, J lost 5 bases, and 12 bases stayed unmatched. Germline V gene sequence: CDR1 MNHEY, CDR2 SMNVEV (reference sequence). The CDR3 runs 16 residues. The CDR3 DNA reads as TGTGCCAGCAGTCAGACTCGACAGGGGGCCGTCAACGAGCAGTACTTC. This gives the protein CASSQTRQGAVNEQYF.

The gene calls are TRBV5-1 and TRBJ1-1, with D possibly being TRBD1 (5 bases). Trimming stripped 5 bases from V and 5 bases from J, with 16 bases between. CDR1 is SGHRS, CDR2 YFSETQ, per germline. The CDR3 has 14 residues. CDR3 DNA: TGCGCCAGCAGTTTCGACAGCCTGGGAACTGAAGCTTTCTTT. Encoded protein: CASSFDSLGTEAFF.

This clone is a singleton in its sample. CDR3 DNA: TGTGCCAGCAGCTTGCCGGGACAGGGGGCTCTCGCTGGAAACACCATATATTTT. This sequence encodes CASSLPGQGALAGNTIYF. The chain has TRBV5-4 and TRBJ1-3; 12 bases agree with TRBD1. The CDR3 consists of 18 residues. CDR1 SGHNT and CDR2 YYREEE come from the germline V gene (reference sequence). J was trimmed by 2 bases and V by 1 base; bases with no gene match: 7.

The chain employs TRBV5-1 and TRBJ2-1; 12 bases match TRBD2. Germline V gives CDR1 SGHRS, CDR2 YFSETQ. After removal of 6 bases from V and 10 bases from J, the junction contained 14 bases not matched to a gene. The CDR3 has 16 amino acids. CDR3 DNA sequence: TGCGCCAGCAAGAGCCTAGCGGGAGGGCCTCCTATAGAGCAGTTCTTC. It translates to CASKSLAGGPPIEQFF.

This clone was seen a handful of times. This rearrangement joins TRBV6-1 to TRBJ1-5; 7 bases are shared with TRBD1. The CDR3 contains 12 residues. CDR1 and CDR2 (germline): MNHNS, SASEGT. The V gene end was trimmed by 6 bases and the J gene end by 7 bases; junction bases not matched to a gene: 3. CDR3 residues: CASRQGKQPQHF. The CDR3 DNA follows: TGTGCCAGCAGACAGGGGAAACAGCCCCAGCATTTT.

This chain uses TRBV2 with TRBJ2-1; the D gene is possibly TRBD1 (5 bases). The germline CDR1 and CDR2 sequences are SNHLY and FYNNEI. CDR3 length: 12 residues. Trimming took off 7 bases at V and 5 bases at J, with 9 bases between the two ends. The CDR3 DNA follows: TGTGCCAGCACCCAGGGCCACAATGAGCAGTTCTTC. This gives the protein CASTQGHNEQFF.

The V and J genes are TRBV10-1 and TRBJ1-1, with D uncertain. V was trimmed by 6 bases and J by 10 bases, leaving 18 bases between them. CDR3 size: 13 residues. Per germline, CDR1 WNHNN and CDR2 SYGVQD (reference sequence). The CDR3 protein is CASRDPGSVGAFF. CDR3 nucleotides: TGCGCCAGCAGAGACCCCGGGAGCGTGGGAGCTTTCTTT.

This clone appeared once. The chain carries TRBV11-2 and TRBJ2-1; TRBD2 agrees at 15 bases. V trimming: 5 bases; J trimming: 12 bases; junction bases outside the gene matches: 5. CDR3 length equals 14 residues. Germline loops: CDR1 SGHAT, CDR2 FQNNGV. Written as DNA, the CDR3 is TGTGCCAGCAGCCTGGGACTAGCGGGAGGTGGGCAGTTCTTC. This gives the protein CASSLGLAGGGQFF.

This chain connects TRBV2 to TRBJ2-6; 9 positions match TRBD1. CDR3 length: 18 amino acids. V was pared by 3 bases and J by 0 bases, with 6 bases of the junction left unmatched. Germline assignment: CDR1 SNHLY and CDR2 FYNNEI. CDR3 sequence: CASSDRDRVGSGANVLTF. The DNA of the CDR3 is TGTGCCAGCAGTGACCGGGACAGGGTTGGCTCTGGGGCCAACGTCCTGACTTTC.

The J gene is TRBJ2-6, the V gene TRBV5-6, with D maybe TRBD2 (6 bases). Deletions cut 0 bases from V and 0 bases from J, with 13 bases between. The CDR3 has 18 residues. CDR1 and CDR2 from the germline V gene are SGHDT and YYEEEE. The CDR3 sequence is CASSLGGVTVSGANVLTF. The CDR3 nucleotides are TGTGCCAGCAGCTTGGGGGGGGTGACAGTCTCTGGGGCCAACGTCCTGACTTTC.

The J gene is TRBJ2-3, the V gene TRBV29-1, with TRBD2 matching over 9 bases. This CDR3 region has 16 residues. V lost 7 bases to trimming and J lost 1 base; unmatched junction nucleotides: 12. Per the germline V gene, CDR1 is SQVTM and CDR2 is ANQGSEA. DNA of the CDR3: TGCAGCGCCGTCCCGGGACTAGCTCTCGGCACAGATACGCAGTATTTT. Residues: CSAVPGLALGTDTQYF.

The rearrangement joins TRBV6-5 to TRBJ1-5; D is possibly TRBD1 (6 bases). Trimming left V 8 bases short and J 0 bases short, with 14 bases between. Germline-derived CDR1 and CDR2 are MNHEY and SVGAGI. The CDR3 covers 15 residues. CDR3: CASALTTGSNQPQHF. Written as DNA, the CDR3 is TGTGCCAGCGCCCTAACGACAGGTAGCAATCAGCCCCAGCATTTT.

The chain couples TRBV5-1 to TRBJ1-3; D ambiguous. CDR3 size: 14 residues. Deletions cut 2 bases from V and 1 base from J, with 7 bases between. The germline V gene has CDR1 SGHRS and CDR2 YFSETQ. DNA of the CDR3: TGCGCCAGCAGCTTAACAAGTTCTGGAAACACCATATATTTT. Residues: CASSLTSSGNTIYF.

The chain links TRBV7-9 to TRBJ2-5; possible D gene TRBD2, 5 bases. The V end was cut by 2 bases, the J end by 3 bases, with 13 bases between. The length of the CDR3 is 15 residues. CDR1 and CDR2 from the germline V gene are SEHNR and FQNEAQ (reference sequence). In DNA form, the CDR3 reads TGTGCCAGCAGCTTATGGTCTAGCAGTAAAGAGACCCAGTACTTC. This gives the protein CASSLWSSSKETQYF.